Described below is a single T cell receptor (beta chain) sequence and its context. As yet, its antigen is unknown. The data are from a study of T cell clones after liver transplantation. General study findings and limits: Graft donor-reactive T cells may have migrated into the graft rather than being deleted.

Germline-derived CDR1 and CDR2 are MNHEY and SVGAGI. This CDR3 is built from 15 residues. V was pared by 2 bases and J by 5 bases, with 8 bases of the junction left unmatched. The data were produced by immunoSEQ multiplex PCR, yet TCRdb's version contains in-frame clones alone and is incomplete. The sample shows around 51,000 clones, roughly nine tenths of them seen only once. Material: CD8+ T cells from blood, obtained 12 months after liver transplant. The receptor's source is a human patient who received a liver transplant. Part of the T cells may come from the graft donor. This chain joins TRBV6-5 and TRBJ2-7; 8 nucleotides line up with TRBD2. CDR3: CASSYQPSGSHEQYF. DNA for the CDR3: TGTGCCAGCAGTTACCAACCTAGCGGGTCACACGAGCAGTACTTC.